This T cell receptor beta chain was captured by sequencing in a study of T cell clones after liver transplantation. At the level of the study: Post-transplant blood was tracked for graft-donor-reactive T cell clones identified in a pre-transplant mixed lymphocyte reaction. Samples came pre-transplant, pre-randomization before withdrawal, and post-randomization after withdrawal ended. Three of eight recipients were HCV-positive; others had non-autoimmune, non-viral indications.

TCRdb keeps only in-frame clones here, not all; method: immunoSEQ multiplex PCR. This sample yields around 110,000 clones, of which 90% are seen a single time; around 0.8% belongs to the top ten. The CDR3 consists of 14 residues. In germline, CDR1 is SGHRS, CDR2 YFSETQ. V was shortened by 2 bases and J by 8 bases, with 16 bases between the two germline ends. The sequence derives from a human patient who received a liver transplant. Some T cells may be graft donor cells. This chain joins TRBV5-1 and TRBJ1-2; D not certain. The source material was CD4+ T cells from blood, sampled 12 months after liver transplant. For the CDR3, the DNA is TGCGCCAGCAGCTTCGGCGCCCATCTTGTGGGCTACACCTTC. Encoded protein: CASSFGAHLVGYTF.